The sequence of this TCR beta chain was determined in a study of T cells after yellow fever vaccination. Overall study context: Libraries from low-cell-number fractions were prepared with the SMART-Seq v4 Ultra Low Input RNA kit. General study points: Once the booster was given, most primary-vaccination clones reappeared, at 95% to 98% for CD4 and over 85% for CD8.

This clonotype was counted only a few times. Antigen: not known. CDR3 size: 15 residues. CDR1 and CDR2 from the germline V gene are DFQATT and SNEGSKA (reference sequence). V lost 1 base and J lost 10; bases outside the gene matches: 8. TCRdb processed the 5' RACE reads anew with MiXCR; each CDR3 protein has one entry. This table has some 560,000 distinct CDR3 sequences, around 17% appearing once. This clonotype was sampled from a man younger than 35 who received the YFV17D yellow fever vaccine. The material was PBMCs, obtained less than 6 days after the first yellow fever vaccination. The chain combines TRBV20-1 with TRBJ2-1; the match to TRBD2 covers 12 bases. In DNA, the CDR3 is TGCAGTGCTAGAGTGACTAGCGGGGGCTTAAGGGAGCAGTTCTTC. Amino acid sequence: CSARVTSGGLREQFF.